The next 14 T cell receptor beta chains were all read from a single sample in a study of blood T cell repertoires in COVID-19 (dated by TCRdb to the early 2020s). Library preparation used the immunoSEQ multiplex PCR assay. What TCRdb holds here is the immuneACCESS table cut down to in-frame rearrangements. Part of the clones is not present; checked against another copy, under half of the missing clones reflect an unresolved V gene, and the others are unexplained. Counted in this sample were roughly 150,000 clones; roughly nine tenths of them appeared once. The ten largest clones capture around 2.9% of the sample. Sequenced input: peripheral blood. The receptors shown here come from a man in his 60s with acute or convalescent COVID-19.

V gene TRBV9 combines with J gene TRBJ1-5; 8 bases map to TRBD1. Germline CDR1 and CDR2: SGDLS and YYNGEE. The CDR3 consists of 13 residues. Trimming took 7 bases from V and 9 from J; bases not matched to a gene: 9. The CDR3 is CASGGTGKRPQHF. Written as DNA, the CDR3 is TGTGCCAGCGGGGGGACAGGTAAACGGCCCCAGCATTTT.

The rearrangement joins TRBV6-2 or TRBV6-3 to TRBJ1-5, with D possibly being TRBD1 (6 bases). The CDR3 spans 15 residues. CDR1 and CDR2 from the germline V gene are MNHEY and SVGEGT. Trimming stripped 5 bases from V and 4 bases from J, with 15 bases between. This CDR3 reads CASSTGGPSNQPQHF. The CDR3 bases are TGTGCCAGCAGTACCGGGGGGCCAAGTAATCAGCCCCAGCATTTT.

The chain links TRBV5-5 to TRBJ1-5, with 7 bases lining up with TRBD1. CDR3 length equals 15 residues. Germline V gene lookup returns CDR1 SGHKS and CDR2 YYEKEE (reference sequence). After removal of 2 bases from V and 3 bases from J, the junction contained 5 bases not matched to a gene. CDR3 region: CASSLQGTANQPQHF. CDR3 sequence (DNA): TGTGCCAGCAGCTTACAGGGGACGGCCAATCAGCCCCAGCATTTT.

The chain employs TRBV24-1 and TRBJ2-4; TRBD2 agrees at 8 bases. This CDR3 is 17 amino acids long. Germline values: CDR1 KGHDR, CDR2 SFDVKD. Trimming cost V 3 bases and J 1 base; bases outside gene matches: 7. The CDR3 nucleotides read TGTGCCACCAGTGATGCCGGGACTAGGGGGGCCAAAAACATTCAGTACTTC. It yields the protein CATSDAGTRGAKNIQYF.

This sequence joins TRBV3-1 (or the pseudogene TRBV3-2) and TRBJ2-5; 11 positions match TRBD2. Losses at the gene ends were 5 bases for V and 5 bases for J; bases not matched to a gene: 4. From germline, CDR1 is LGHDT and CDR2 YNNKEL (reference sequence). This CDR3 is 14 amino acids long. CDR3 DNA sequence: TGTGCCAGCAGCACACGACTAGCGGGGGAGACCCAGTACTTC. Translation: CASSTRLAGETQYF.

The rearrangement uses TRBV7-2 and TRBJ2-1, with D possibly TRBD1 on 5 matching bases. In germline, CDR1 is SGHTA, CDR2 FQGNSA. V dropped 4 bases and J dropped 2 bases, with 9 bases sitting between them. The length of the CDR3 is 14 residues. In nucleotides, the CDR3 is TGTGCCAGCAGCTCCGGACAAGCCTACAATGAGCAGTTCTTC. Translation: CASSSGQAYNEQFF.

The rearrangement uses TRBV25-1 and TRBJ1-1; no reliable D call. The CDR3 sequence is 13 residues long. Trimming removed 7 bases at V and 5 bases at J, with 14 bases between. Germline values: CDR1 MGHDK, CDR2 SYGVNS. In DNA, the CDR3 is TGTGCCAGCAAAGAGGGCGGAAGGACTGAAGCTTTCTTT. It specifies CASKEGGRTEAFF.

This chain connects TRBV10-3 to TRBJ1-2, with D maybe TRBD1 (5 bases). The V end lost 2 bases, the J end lost 3 bases, and 13 bases lay between the germline ends. CDR1 is ENHRY and CDR2 is SYGVKD in the germline V gene. The CDR3 runs 15 residues. CDR3 in DNA: TGTGCCATCAGTGAGGCAGCCGGGACTTACTATGGCTACACCTTC. Protein product: CAISEAAGTYYGYTF.

The chain combines TRBV10-1 with TRBJ2-5; TRBD2 agrees at 9 bases. Germline trimming cut 4 bases from V and 2 bases from J; bases unmatched to any gene: 11. This CDR3 spans 17 amino acids. Per germline, CDR1 WNHNN and CDR2 SYGVQD (reference sequence). DNA of the CDR3: TGCGCCAGCAGTGGTCGTCCGCGGGGGGGGGTTCAAGAGACCCAGTACTTC. Its protein product is CASSGRPRGGVQETQYF.

Notes on this clone: In this CDR3 the conserved last residue, phenylalanine or tryptophan, is missing, so a read error is likely. It is unclear where the CDR3 begins or ends on the DNA, so no DNA is shown, and the CDR3 is as TCRdb lists it. V and J are TRBV6-6 and TRBJ1-1; the table's TRBD1 call for D was not verified on the DNA. The CDR3 spans 9 amino acids, including both terminal residues. Per germline, CDR1 MNHNY and CDR2 SVGAGI (reference sequence). This chain's CDR3 is CASSPRVMI.

The chain employs TRBV18 and TRBJ2-2, with TRBD2 matching 7 bases. This CDR3 has 17 amino acids. V shed 1 base and J 5 bases; nucleotides not matched to a gene: 10. CDR1 is KGHSH, CDR2 LQKENI, per germline. The CDR3 sequence: CASSPQKAAGLTGELFF. Written as DNA, the CDR3 is TGTGCCAGCTCACCACAAAAGGCAGCGGGGCTAACCGGGGAGCTGTTTTTT.

The chain employs TRBV11-2 and TRBJ2-7; D is possibly TRBD1 (5 bases). The CDR3 contains 14 residues. Between the trimmed V and J ends, which lost 3 bases and 7 bases, there was a span of 16 bases. Germline V CDR1 and CDR2: SGHAT, FQNNGV. The CDR3 DNA reads TGTGCCAGCAGCTTCATCGACAGTCTAAGGGAGCAGTACTTC. Its protein product is CASSFIDSLREQYF.

The chain recombines TRBV6-5 with TRBJ1-6; D call uncertain. The V end was cut by 2 bases, the J end by 7 bases, with 12 bases between. This CDR3 contains 15 residues. CDR1 is MNHEY, CDR2 SVGAGI, per germline. The CDR3 DNA follows: TGTGCCAGCAGTTACCGGGGTACGGCCAATTCACCCCTCCACTTT. This codes for CASSYRGTANSPLHF.

This rearrangement joins TRBV19 to TRBJ1-2; D is perhaps TRBD1 (6 bases). Trimming took 3 bases from V and 9 from J, leaving 20 bases between them. CDR1 LNHDA and CDR2 SQIVND come from the germline V gene (reference sequence). The CDR3 sequence is 15 residues long. CDR3 protein: CASSMETGVRGSYTF. The CDR3 DNA reads TGTGCCAGTAGTATGGAGACAGGCGTCCGAGGTAGCTACACCTTC.